A single sample gave rise to the 22 T cell receptor beta chains below, sequenced in a study of cytomegalovirus exposure and HLA in healthy donors. The PCR was carried out with 60 Vbeta primers and 13 Jbeta primers. Assay used: immunoSEQ multiplex PCR; TCRdb lists only in-frame clones, some missing. The sample holds some 150,000 clones, roughly four fifths seen once. The specimen was PBMCs. All receptors derive from a man aged 18 to 30 in good health and CMV-seropositive.

The rearrangement uses TRBV4-1 and TRBJ2-7, with 8 bases aligning to TRBD2. Per germline, CDR1 MGHRA and CDR2 YSYEKL. CDR3 length equals 11 residues. The J segment lost 7 bases and the V segment lost 9 bases, leaving 5 bases of the junction unmatched. DNA of the CDR3: TGCGCCAGTTCGGGAGGGGATGAGCAGTACTTC. Amino acids: CASSGGDEQYF.

This chain connects TRBV9 to TRBJ1-4; 8 bases match TRBD1. This CDR3 is 15 amino acids long. V dropped 4 bases and J dropped 7; count of bases not matched to a gene: 9. Germline values: CDR1 SGDLS, CDR2 YYNGEE. CDR3 region: CASSLGGTGREKLFF. Written as DNA, the CDR3 is TGTGCCAGCAGCCTAGGAGGGACAGGTCGTGAAAAACTGTTTTTT.

V and J are TRBV19 and TRBJ2-7, with TRBD1 identical over 10 bases. The CDR3 length is 15 residues. The V gene end was trimmed by 3 bases and the J gene end by 0 bases; junction bases not matched to a gene: 2. In germline, CDR1 is LNHDA, CDR2 SQIVND (reference sequence). CDR3 in amino acids: CASSIGTGASYEQYF. In nucleotides, the CDR3 is TGTGCCAGTAGTATTGGGACAGGGGCCTCCTACGAGCAGTACTTC.

The chain links TRBV4-1 to TRBJ1-1, with D possibly TRBD1 on 6 matching bases. The V and J ends lost 1 base and 0 bases respectively, with 12 bases between them. Germline CDR1 and CDR2: MGHRA and YSYEKL. The CDR3 is 16 residues long. The CDR3 DNA is TGCGCCAGCAGCCAAGGGGGTACAGGGCTGAACACTGAAGCTTTCTTT. Translation gives CASSQGGTGLNTEAFF.

V and J are TRBV4-1 and TRBJ1-1, with 7 nucleotides matching TRBD1. The CDR3 length is 14 residues. V dropped 2 bases and J dropped 5; count of bases not matched to a gene: 5. Germline values: CDR1 MGHRA, CDR2 YSYEKL. The CDR3 sequence is CASSQTGEGTEAFF. Written as DNA, the CDR3 is TGCGCCAGCAGCCAAACAGGGGAAGGTACTGAAGCTTTCTTT.

This chain uses TRBV29-1 with TRBJ2-7, with 8 bases identical to TRBD1. This CDR3 is 14 amino acids long. CDR1 is SQVTM, CDR2 ANQGSEA, per germline. Trimming cost V 6 bases and J 0 bases; bases outside gene matches: 7. For the CDR3, the DNA is TGCAGCGTGACCGGGACAGGACTCTCCTACGAGCAGTACTTC. Residues: CSVTGTGLSYEQYF.

The chain carries TRBV18 and TRBJ1-1; TRBD1 aligns across 7 bases. CDR1 is KGHSH, CDR2 LQKENI, per germline. Trimming removed 8 bases from V and 4 bases from J; junction bases left unmatched: 10. The CDR3 sequence is 14 residues long. CDR3 nucleotide sequence: TGTGCCAGCAGGCGACAGGGTGGGAGCACTGAAGCTTTCTTT. It translates to CASRRQGGSTEAFF.

The chain is built from TRBV7-2 and TRBJ2-1, with 8 bases fitting TRBD2. Germline lookup yields CDR1 SGHTA and CDR2 FQGNSA. Losses at the gene ends were 5 bases for V and 3 bases for J; bases not matched to a gene: 3. The CDR3 is 14 residues long. The CDR3 DNA is TGTGCCAGCAGCCGAGGGACTAGCTACAATGAGCAGTTCTTC. Residues: CASSRGTSYNEQFF.

The V call is TRBV14, the J call TRBJ1-6; D gene unclear. Germline CDR1 SGHDN, CDR2 FVKESK. With 4 bases removed from V and 11 bases from J, the gap between germline ends came to 15 bases. This CDR3 has 14 amino acids. The CDR3 here is CASSRPGSGAPLHF. The CDR3 DNA sequence: TGTGCCAGCAGCCGACCGGGGTCTGGGGCACCCCTCCACTTT.

The V gene is TRBV19, the J gene TRBJ1-1; TRBD1 is a possible D gene (6 bases). There are 15 residues in the CDR3. The germline gives CDR1 LNHDA, CDR2 SQIVND (reference sequence). Trimming took off 6 bases at V and 0 bases at J, with 14 bases between the two ends. CDR3 coding DNA: TGTGCCAGTAGGGGGCACAGGGCCCTGAACACTGAAGCTTTCTTT. As protein: CASRGHRALNTEAFF.

CDR3 region: CASSLRQGGGTEAFF. CDR3 in DNA: TGTGCCAGCAGTCTACGACAGGGAGGAGGCACTGAAGCTTTCTTT. The genes are TRBV27 and TRBJ1-1; 7 positions match TRBD1. The CDR3 totals 15 residues. The V and J ends lost 5 bases and 4 bases, in that order; junction bases with no gene match: 10. The V gene's germline CDR1 is MNHEY and CDR2 SMNVEV (reference sequence).

The chain couples TRBV5-1 to TRBJ2-7, with 9 bases fitting TRBD2. V gave up 4 bases and J gave up 3 bases; unmatched junction bases: 14. Germline values: CDR1 SGHRS, CDR2 YFSETQ. The CDR3 covers 17 residues. CDR3: CASSPMTSGVDRYEQYF. The CDR3 region has the DNA TGCGCCAGCAGCCCAATGACTAGCGGCGTAGATCGCTACGAGCAGTACTTC.

V and J are TRBV27 and TRBJ2-7, with 8 bases aligning to TRBD2. Looked up from germline, CDR1 is MNHEY and CDR2 is SMNVEV (reference sequence). The CDR3 extends over 16 amino acids. The V and J ends lost 6 bases and 1 base, in that order; junction bases with no gene match: 11. CDR3 sequence (DNA): TGTGCCAGCAGCTCCAACAGCGGGGGTTATTCCTACGAGCAGTACTTC. It is translated as CASSSNSGGYSYEQYF.

The chain carries TRBV28 and TRBJ1-4; D may be TRBD1 (5 bases). The CDR3 is 17 amino acids. Germline assignment: CDR1 MDHEN and CDR2 SYDVKM. V gave up 5 bases and J gave up 0 bases, with 16 bases separating them. The CDR3 is CASSPGRGWATNEKLFF. The CDR3 DNA is TGTGCCAGCAGTCCTGGGAGGGGTTGGGCAACTAATGAAAAACTGTTTTTT.

This chain joins TRBV7-9 and TRBJ2-5, with TRBD1 identical over 9 bases. CDR3 length equals 14 residues. V trimming: 1 base; J trimming: 5 bases; junction bases outside the gene matches: 2. The germline V gene encodes CDR1 SEHNR and CDR2 FQNEAQ (reference sequence). DNA for the CDR3: TGTGCCAGCAGCTTAGGGACAGGGGTGGAGACCCAGTACTTC. Translating gives CASSLGTGVETQYF.

The CDR3 DNA sequence: TGCAGCGGCCGGGACAGCTATGGCTACACCTTC. It is translated as CSGRDSYGYTF. The V gene is TRBV29-1, the J gene TRBJ1-2; 7 bases map to TRBD1. This CDR3 is built from 11 residues. The junction had 3 bases not matched to a gene; V was cut back by 7 bases and J by 4 bases. Germline CDR1 reads SQVTM; CDR2 reads ANQGSEA.

This chain connects TRBV7-9 to TRBJ2-7, with 8 positions matching TRBD2. Germline assignment: CDR1 SEHNR and CDR2 FQNEAQ (reference sequence). V shed 2 bases, J shed 6 bases, and the junction held 9 bases outside the gene matches. CDR3 length: 15 amino acids. CDR3 sequence reads: CASSLSGRGIIEQYF. The DNA of the CDR3 is TGTGCCAGCAGCTTATCCGGGAGGGGGATAATCGAGCAGTACTTC. The full variable domain, with the rest looked up from reference TRBV7-9 and TRBJ2-7, is DTGVSQNPRHKITKRGQNVTFRCDPISEHNRLYWYRQTLGQGPEFLTYFQNEAQLEKSRLLSDRFSAERPKGSFSTLEIQRTEQGDSAMYLCASSLSGRGIIEQYFGPGTRLTVT.

V is TRBV27 and J is TRBJ1-1, with 10 nucleotides matching TRBD1. V shed 7 bases and J 4 bases; nucleotides not matched to a gene: 6. Germline loops: CDR1 MNHEY, CDR2 SMNVEV (reference sequence). The CDR3 sequence is 14 residues long. CDR3 in amino acids: CASTQRQGATEAFF. The CDR3 DNA reads TGTGCCAGCACCCAAAGACAGGGGGCCACTGAAGCTTTCTTT.

This clone was observed a few times. This chain connects TRBV19 to TRBJ2-1, with 12 bases fitting TRBD2. The V segment lost 5 bases and the J segment 4 bases; nucleotides outside the gene matches: 6. The CDR3 totals 16 residues. Per germline, CDR1 LNHDA and CDR2 SQIVND (reference sequence). The CDR3 loop is CASSPSGRAVYNEQFF. The CDR3, as DNA: TGTGCCAGTAGTCCTAGCGGGAGGGCCGTGTACAATGAGCAGTTCTTC.

This clone occurred a few times. The chain joins TRBV19 to TRBJ1-1; D gene ambiguous. The CDR3 length is 13 residues. The V gene lost 5 bases and the J gene lost 7 bases, with 14 bases spanning the gap. Germline V gene sequence: CDR1 LNHDA, CDR2 SQIVND (reference sequence). CDR3 bases: TGTGCCAGTAGTGATGGAGGGTGGGATGAAGCTTTCTTT. This codes for CASSDGGWDEAFF.

This chain uses TRBV6-5 with TRBJ1-4; 7 positions match TRBD1. V lost 6 bases and J lost 10; bases outside the gene matches: 11. CDR1 and CDR2 (germline): MNHEY, SVGAGI. The CDR3 has 14 amino acids. CDR3 nucleotide sequence: TGTGCCAGCAGCCTCAACCCGGCAGGGGGAAAACTGTTTTTT. Translation gives CASSLNPAGGKLFF.

This clone was recorded a few times. The V call is TRBV6-1, the J call TRBJ1-1; weak D call: TRBD1 (6 bases). The germline CDR1 and CDR2 sequences are MNHNS and SASEGT. The CDR3 sequence is 14 residues long. V was trimmed by 10 bases and J by 2 bases, leaving 17 bases between them. CDR3 amino acids: CATDLLGGNTEAFF. The CDR3 DNA sequence: TGTGCCACCGACTTACTAGGGGGAAACACTGAAGCTTTCTTT.